The rows below give T cell receptor beta chains drawn from one sample of a study of neurological immune-mediated disorders. TCRdb processed the 5' RACE reads anew with MiXCR; each CDR3 protein has one entry. The table shows around 46,000 distinct CDR3 sequences, with 4% to 5.5% occurring only once. Specimen: PBMCs. Receptor source: a woman aged 55-70 years with multiple sclerosis. Each CDR3 is given without its conserved first and last residue. Size tells how often a clone was seen (once, few, many) or the class of an expanded clone, and some rows leave it out.

abundance: many; v_gene: TRBV3-1; CDR3aa: ASSQQGYQETQY
abundance: .; v_gene: TRBV4-3; CDR3aa: ASSQESAGAGSPLH
abundance: few; v_gene: TRBV10-2; CDR3aa: ASSDPAVGNQPQN
abundance: many; v_gene: TRBV6-2/TRBV6-3; CDR3aa: ASTLLEGDQPQH
abundance: .; v_gene: TRBV5-1; CDR3aa: ASREGHLRGETQY
abundance: many; v_gene: TRBV7-2; CDR3aa: ASSRRDGTEAF
abundance: many; v_gene: TRBV2; CDR3aa: ASSEEGMETQY
abundance: many; v_gene: TRBV20-1; CDR3aa: SARDGASSTDTQY
abundance: many; v_gene: TRBV5-1; CDR3aa: ASSLQEGNTEAF
abundance: many; v_gene: TRBV25-1; CDR3aa: ASSANVVPYEQY
abundance: few; v_gene: TRBV5-5; CDR3aa: ASSFPQGGVNEQF
abundance: many; v_gene: TRBV10-2; CDR3aa: ASRSSGGGEQF
abundance: many; v_gene: TRBV29-1; CDR3aa: SGRLAGGSGELF
abundance: .; v_gene: TRBV7-6; CDR3aa: ASSLAARPNQPQH
abundance: many; v_gene: TRBV20-1; CDR3aa: SAPGTGPYNEQF
abundance: many; v_gene: TRBV20-1; CDR3aa: SVGTEGQY
abundance: .; v_gene: TRBV18; CDR3aa: ASSPGDSSFYICSAGETQY
abundance: many; v_gene: TRBV9; CDR3aa: ASSASYSNQPQH
abundance: .; v_gene: TRBV10-3; CDR3aa: AISENSAEYNSPLH
abundance: many; v_gene: TRBV20-1; CDR3aa: SALGQNTEAF
abundance: many; v_gene: TRBV7-9; CDR3aa: ASRNRAGGYNEQF
abundance: many; v_gene: TRBV29-1; CDR3aa: SVEGGPPRLYEQF
abundance: .; v_gene: TRBV5-1; CDR3aa: ASSLLLAGNTGELF
abundance: many; v_gene: TRBV4-1; CDR3aa: ASSDSSGNQPQH
abundance: few; v_gene: TRBV4-3; CDR3aa: ASSQGIREVQT
abundance: many; v_gene: TRBV10-3; CDR3aa: AISDYRVGNTEAF
abundance: many; v_gene: TRBV7-2; CDR3aa: ASSLVGQGYNEQF
abundance: few; v_gene: TRBV20-1; CDR3aa: SASTGGEETQY
abundance: many; v_gene: TRBV10-3; CDR3aa: AISDAARTSYEQY
abundance: many; v_gene: TRBV7-2; CDR3aa: ASSPLGPGLNEQF
abundance: many; v_gene: TRBV7-9; CDR3aa: ATGWGNTEAF
abundance: many; v_gene: TRBV6-6; CDR3aa: ASRQPGQAYRGYGYT
abundance: many; v_gene: TRBV20-1; CDR3aa: SAGPQETQY
abundance: many; v_gene: TRBV20-1; CDR3aa: SAPRGGAGNTIY
abundance: many; v_gene: TRBV3-1; CDR3aa: ASSQGPTGDTQY
abundance: few; v_gene: TRBV20-1; CDR3aa: SASPQGAFDTGELF
abundance: many; v_gene: TRBV6-6; CDR3aa: ASGEGRGELF
abundance: .; v_gene: TRBV11-3; CDR3aa: ASSSGTGPSNGYT
abundance: many; v_gene: TRBV7-2; CDR3aa: ASSSDRGSDEQY
abundance: many; v_gene: TRBV20-1; CDR3aa: SARDFSGPQETQY